This T cell receptor (beta chain) originates from a study of OX40 agonist ivuxolimab in advanced cancers. Turning to the overall study: Ivuxolimab was an agonistic, fully human IgG2 monoclonal antibody directed against OX40 (CD134), a costimulatory receptor. Intravenous ivuxolimab was administered to patients every 2 weeks at six dose levels: 0.01, 0.1, 0.3, 1.5, 3 and 10 mg/kg. Partial responses occurred in three dose-escalation patients: two with cutaneous melanoma and one with hepatocellular carcinoma. A male proportion of around 83% and a mean age of around 60 years, ranging from roughly 20 to 80, were recorded for the dose-escalation cohort. Among the 52 dose-escalation patients, 19 had hepatocellular carcinoma, around 15 melanoma, 9 renal cell carcinoma and 9 head and neck cancer. Prior anti-PD-1, anti-PD-L1 or anti-CTLA-4 therapy was permitted, and checkpoint inhibitors had been received by approximately 39% of dose-escalation patients. The paper describes the monotherapy dose-escalation part (N ≈ 52 patients) of the phase I trial of ivuxolimab. The purpose of peripheral TCRbeta sequencing was to test whether ivuxolimab changed TCR sequence diversity and led to clonal T-cell expansion.

For this chain, trimming is 3 bases at the V end and 8 bases at the J end, and the number of junction bases without a gene match is 8. The CDR3 measures 15 amino acids from cysteine to phenylalanine. The retained sequence is limited to the CDR3, 45 bases, with the frame set at the first base. The germline V gene (reference sequence) supplies CDR1 MNHEY and CDR2 SMNVEV. For sequencing of the TCRbeta CDR3 region, genomic DNA was extracted from the sorted cells. The immunoSEQ Assay was used for sequencing of TCRbeta CDR3 regions. TCRdb holds this immuneACCESS table with in-frame rearrangements only. Some clones are missing; in checked studies, unresolved V genes explain under half, and the rest has no known cause. This sample lists some 89,000 clones; approximately 79% were detected once. Around 1.5% of the sample belongs to the ten largest clones. The trial excluded patients who had a history of autoimmune disease or who were on systemic immunosuppression. In every dose cohort, peripheral blood was drawn for TCR sequencing at baseline, cycle 4 day 1, and cycle 7 day 1. The samples were drawn from a first-in-human, open-label, multicenter phase I dose-escalation trial of ivuxolimab. Adults with locally advanced or metastatic melanoma, renal cell, hepatocellular, or head and neck squamous cell carcinoma were enrolled in the trial. Before TCR sequencing, CD4+ and CD8+ T cells were separately sorted from peripheral blood.

What the research found in general, with its limitations: Low levels of normalized T-cell clonal expansion were also seen in some patients who did not respond. Clonal expansion of both CD4+ and CD8+ blood T cells was observed from baseline to week 6 at doses 0.1 to 3.0 mg/kg. After ivuxolimab, expanded clones were on average more numerous among CD8+ T cells than among CD4+ T cells. Partial responders in the 0.1-3.0 mg/kg groups had among the lowest normalized peripheral clonal expansion, especially among CD8+ T cells. Antigen specificity was not determined for the clonally expanded peripheral T cells.

Turning to this clone: What antigen it recognizes has not been identified. Within one base of it there is no much larger clone, and no base qualities were kept.

The receptor was isolated from an adult with an advanced solid tumor such as melanoma, head and neck, liver or kidney cancer. This chain joins TRBV27 to TRBJ2-2, with TRBD1 matching 8 junction bases. Material: CD4+ or CD8+ T cells sorted from blood, obtained in a trial of the OX40 agonist ivuxolimab. The CDR3 has the sequence CASSLAGGPGGELFF. The DNA sequence reads TGTGCCAGCAGTTTGGCAGGGGGCCCAGGGGGGGAGCTGTTTTTT.